Listed here are 10 T cell receptor beta chains from one sample, sequenced in a study of cytomegalovirus exposure and HLA in healthy donors. The PCR contained 60 Vbeta and 13 Jbeta primers. Generated by immunoSEQ multiplex PCR, the TCRdb table keeps only in-frame clones and is missing some. Of 100,000 or so clones in the sample, 75% to 90% were seen once. Material: PBMCs. These receptors came from a man between 25 and 39 years old in good health and CMV-seronegative.

V and J are TRBV21-1 and TRBJ1-1; the table's D gene call, TRBD1, was not cross checked with the DNA. TRBV21-1 is listed as a pseudogene. The CDR3 spans 15 residues. The CDR3 sequence: CASSKPPSDRQDGFF. The CDR3 coding sequence is TGTGCCAGCAGCAAACCTCCCTCCGACCGACAGGATGGATTCTTT.

The rearrangement uses TRBV30 and TRBJ2-1, with D perhaps matching TRBD1 (5 bases). Germline V CDR1 and CDR2: GTSNPN, SVGIG (reference sequence). The CDR3 totals 15 residues. Trimming took 3 bases from V and 0 from J, leaving 12 bases between them. CDR3 nucleotide sequence: TGTGCCTGGAGCCAAATGGGGCTCTCCTACAATGAGCAGTTCTTC. As protein: CAWSQMGLSYNEQFF.

The rearrangement links TRBV2 to TRBJ2-1; TRBD1 matches 10 bases. The CDR3 sequence is 14 residues long. V lost 9 bases, J lost 9 bases, and 11 bases stayed unmatched. The germline CDR1 and CDR2 sequences are SNHLY and FYNNEI. The DNA for the CDR3 is TGTGCCAGGATAGGACAGGGGGGCTCGGGTGAGCAGTTCTTC. Amino acids: CARIGQGGSGEQFF.

The chain uses TRBV7-8 and TRBJ2-3, with D possibly TRBD2 on 7 matching bases. Germline CDR1 is SGHVS and CDR2 is FQNEAQ. Trimming left V 7 bases short and J 5 bases short, with 19 bases between. The CDR3 consists of 15 residues. The CDR3 bases are TGTGCCAGCACCCCCGGGGGGCGGCTGGGAGATACGCAGTATTTT. Its protein is CASTPGGRLGDTQYF.

CDR3 DNA sequence: TGCGCCAGCAGCCTAGAAGCCGGACAGGGGTACAATGAGCAGTTCTTC. Amino acids: CASSLEAGQGYNEQFF. This sequence joins TRBV4-1 and TRBJ2-1; 9 nucleotides match TRBD1. This CDR3 spans 16 amino acids. V shed 4 bases, J shed 4 bases, and the junction held 8 bases outside the gene matches. Germline CDR1 reads MGHRA; CDR2 reads YSYEKL.

This chain uses TRBV9 with TRBJ2-7; TRBD1 matches at 9 bases. Germline V gene sequence: CDR1 SGDLS, CDR2 YYNGEE. This CDR3 has 15 residues. V shed 2 bases and J 3 bases; nucleotides not matched to a gene: 6. The CDR3: CASSVGRDRVYEQYF. Written as DNA, the CDR3 is TGTGCCAGCAGCGTCGGCCGGGACAGGGTCTACGAGCAGTACTTC.

V usage is TRBV10-3 and J usage is TRBJ2-6; D is perhaps TRBD1 (6 bases). Germline V gene data show CDR1 as ENHRY and CDR2 as SYGVKD. Trimming cost V 3 bases and J 2 bases, with 8 bases left between them. The CDR3 loop spans 15 amino acids. CDR3 coding DNA: TGTGCCATCAGTGACTGGACAGCTGGGGCCAACGTCCTGACTTTC. It specifies CAISDWTAGANVLTF.

This clone was recorded only once. J is TRBJ2-5 and V is TRBV7-8; D is unclear. CDR1 and CDR2 (germline): SGHVS, FQNEAQ. This CDR3 comprises 14 residues. The V and J ends lost 2 bases and 5 bases respectively, with 12 bases between them. In nucleotides, the CDR3 is TGTGCCAGCAGCTTACCAGCGAACGGGGAGACCCAGTACTTC. Residues: CASSLPANGETQYF.

The table lists this clone with a few counts. The V gene is TRBV7-2, the J gene TRBJ1-2, with D uncertain. The CDR3 runs 11 residues. Germline CDR1 reads SGHTA; CDR2 reads FQGNSA. Trimming left V 4 bases short and J 8 bases short, with 8 bases between. This CDR3 reads CASSYDSGYTF. DNA for the CDR3: TGTGCCAGCAGCTATGACTCCGGCTACACCTTC. The full variable domain, its missing parts supplied by reference TRBV7-2 and TRBJ1-2, is GAGVSQSPSNKVTEKGKDVELRCDPISGHTALYWYRQSLGQGLEFLIYFQGNSAPDKSGLPSDRFSAERTGGSVSTLTIQRTQQEDSAVYLCASSYDSGYTFGSGTRLTVV.

The chain uses TRBV30 and TRBJ1-2, with D uncertain. The CDR3 spans 12 residues. The V end was cut by 3 bases, the J end by 4 bases, with 9 bases between. Germline values: CDR1 GTSNPN, CDR2 SVGIG (reference sequence). Here the CDR3 reads CAWSPGSYGYTF. The CDR3 DNA reads TGTGCCTGGAGCCCTGGCAGCTATGGCTACACCTTC.